This TCR beta chain was sequenced for a study of T cells in Graves' hyperthyroidism and ophthalmopathy. The CDR3 length is 17 residues. With 1 base removed from V and 1 base from J, the gap between germline ends came to 16 bases. What was amplified from RNA transcripts were TCR beta CDR3 regions. The TCR CDR3 first-round RT-PCR relied on the HTBI primer set. TCRdb passed the multiplex PCR reads through MiXCR, listing each CDR3 protein once. The table lists hundreds of thousands of distinct CDR3 sequences, just under 20% of them singletons. This chain joins TRBV12-3 or TRBV12-4 and TRBJ1-1; perhaps TRBD1 as D (5 bases). The receptor was derived from a man in his forties or fifties with Graves' ophthalmopathy. Sequenced sample: blood. The CDR3 region is CASSLEAGGRENTEAFF. The CDR3 DNA reads as TGTGCCAGCAGTTTAGAAGCGGGAGGCAGGGAGAACACTGAAGCTTTCTTT.